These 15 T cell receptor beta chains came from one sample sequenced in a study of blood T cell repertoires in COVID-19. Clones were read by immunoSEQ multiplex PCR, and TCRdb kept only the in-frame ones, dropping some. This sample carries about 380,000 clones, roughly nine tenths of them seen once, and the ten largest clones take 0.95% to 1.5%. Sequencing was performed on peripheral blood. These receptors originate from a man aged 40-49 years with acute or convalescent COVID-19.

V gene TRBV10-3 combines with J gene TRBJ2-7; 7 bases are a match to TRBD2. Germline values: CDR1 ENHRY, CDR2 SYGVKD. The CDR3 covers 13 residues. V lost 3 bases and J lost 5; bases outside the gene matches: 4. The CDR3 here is CAISEYRGDEQYF. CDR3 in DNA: TGTGCCATCAGTGAATATCGGGGGGACGAGCAGTACTTC.

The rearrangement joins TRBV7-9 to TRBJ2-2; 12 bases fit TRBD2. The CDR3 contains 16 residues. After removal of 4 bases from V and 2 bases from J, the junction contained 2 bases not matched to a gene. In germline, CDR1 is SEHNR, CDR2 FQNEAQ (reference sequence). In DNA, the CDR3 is TGTGCCAGCAGCTACGGACTAGCGGGAAACACCGGGGAGCTGTTTTTT. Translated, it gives CASSYGLAGNTGELFF.

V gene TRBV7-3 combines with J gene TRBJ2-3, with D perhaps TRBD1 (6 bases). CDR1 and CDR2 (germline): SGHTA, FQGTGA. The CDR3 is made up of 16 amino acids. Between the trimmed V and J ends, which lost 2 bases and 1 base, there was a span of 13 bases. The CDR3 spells CASSLSSGVGTDTQYF. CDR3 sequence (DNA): TGTGCCAGCAGCTTATCCTCAGGGGTAGGCACAGATACGCAGTATTTT. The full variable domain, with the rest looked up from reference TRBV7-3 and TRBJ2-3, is GAGVSQTPSNKVTEKGKYVELRCDPISGHTALYWYRQSLGQGPEFLIYFQGTGAADDSGLPNDRFFAVRPEGSVSTLKIQRTERGDSAVYLCASSLSSGVGTDTQYFGPGTRLTVL.

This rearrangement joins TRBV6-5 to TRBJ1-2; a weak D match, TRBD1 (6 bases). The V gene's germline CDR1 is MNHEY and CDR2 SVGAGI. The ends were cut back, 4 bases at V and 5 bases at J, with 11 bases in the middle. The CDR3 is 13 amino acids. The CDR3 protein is CASSFGRGYGYTF. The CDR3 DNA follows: TGTGCCAGCAGTTTTGGCAGGGGATATGGCTACACCTTC.

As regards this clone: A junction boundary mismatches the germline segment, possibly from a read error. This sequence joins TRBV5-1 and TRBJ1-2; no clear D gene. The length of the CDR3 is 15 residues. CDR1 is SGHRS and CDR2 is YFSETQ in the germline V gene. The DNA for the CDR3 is TGCGCCAGCAGCTTGGTAAGCACGTCTAACGATGGCTACACCTTC. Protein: CASSLVSTSNDGYTF. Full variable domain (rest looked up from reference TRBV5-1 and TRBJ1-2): KAGVTQTPRYLIKTRGQQVTLSCSPISGHRSVSWYQQTPGQGLQFLFEYFSETQRNKGNFPGRFSGRQFSNSRSEMNVSTLELGDSALYLCASSLVSTSNDGYTFGSGTRLTVV.

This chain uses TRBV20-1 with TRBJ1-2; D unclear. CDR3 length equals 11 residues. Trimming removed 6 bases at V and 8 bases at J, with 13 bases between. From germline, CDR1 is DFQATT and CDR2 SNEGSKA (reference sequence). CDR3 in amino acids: CSARMGRGYTF. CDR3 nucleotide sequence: TGCAGTGCGCGCATGGGGAGGGGCTACACCTTC.

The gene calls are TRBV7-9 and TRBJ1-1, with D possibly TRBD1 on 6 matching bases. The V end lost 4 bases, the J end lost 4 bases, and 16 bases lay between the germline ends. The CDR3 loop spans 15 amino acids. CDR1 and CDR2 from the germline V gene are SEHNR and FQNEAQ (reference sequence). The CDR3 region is CASSSLQGVGTEAFF. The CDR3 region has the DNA TGTGCCAGCAGCTCGCTACAGGGAGTAGGCACTGAAGCTTTCTTT. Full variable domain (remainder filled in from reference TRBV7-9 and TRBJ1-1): DTGVSQNPRHKITKRGQNVTFRCDPISEHNRLYWYRQTLGQGPEFLTYFQNEAQLEKSRLLSDRFSAERPKGSFSTLEIQRTEQGDSAMYLCASSSLQGVGTEAFFGQGTRLTVV.

As DNA, the CDR3 is TGTGCCAGCAGTTACTCCACCATAGCGGGGGGGCCCGCGAACACCGGGGAGCTGTTTTTT. It codes for CASSYSTIAGGPANTGELFF. The chain is built from TRBV6-2 or TRBV6-3 and TRBJ2-2; TRBD2 agrees at 11 bases. The germline gives CDR1 MNHEY, CDR2 SVGEGT. This CDR3 spans 20 amino acids. Germline trimming cut 0 bases from V and 0 bases from J; bases unmatched to any gene: 9.

CDR3 nucleotides: TGTGCCTGGAGTGGGCTAGCGGCGCTGTCCTACAATGAGCAGTTCTTC. Translating gives CAWSGLAALSYNEQFF. V and J are TRBV30 and TRBJ2-1; 7 bases are a match to TRBD2. The germline CDR1 and CDR2 sequences are GTSNPN and SVGIG (reference sequence). V gave up 1 base and J gave up 1 base; unmatched junction bases: 7. The CDR3 has 16 residues.

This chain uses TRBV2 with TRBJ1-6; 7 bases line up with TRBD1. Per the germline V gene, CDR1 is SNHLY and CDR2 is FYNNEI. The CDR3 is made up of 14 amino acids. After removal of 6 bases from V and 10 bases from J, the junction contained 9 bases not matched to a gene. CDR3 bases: TGTGCCAGCAGCTGGGACAGCAGGACGTCACCCCTCCACTTT. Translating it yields CASSWDSRTSPLHF. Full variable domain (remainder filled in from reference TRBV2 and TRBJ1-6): EPEVTQTPSHQVTQMGQEVILRCVPISNHLYFYWYRQILGQKVEFLVSFYNNEISEKSEIFDDQFSVERPDGSNFTLKIRSTKLEDSAMYFCASSWDSRTSPLHFGNGTRLTVT.

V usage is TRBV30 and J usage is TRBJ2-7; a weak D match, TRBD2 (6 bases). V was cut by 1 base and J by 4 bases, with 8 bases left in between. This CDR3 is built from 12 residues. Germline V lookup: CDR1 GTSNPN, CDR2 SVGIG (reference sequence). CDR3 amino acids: CAWSDAGYEQYF. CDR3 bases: TGTGCCTGGAGTGACGCGGGGTACGAGCAGTACTTC.

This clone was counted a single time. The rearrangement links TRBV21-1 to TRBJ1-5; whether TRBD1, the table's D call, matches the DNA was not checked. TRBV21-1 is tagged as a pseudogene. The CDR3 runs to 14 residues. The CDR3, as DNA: TGTGCCGGATTAGGGGGACATAATGACCAGCCCCAGCATTTT. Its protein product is CAGLGGHNDQPQHF.

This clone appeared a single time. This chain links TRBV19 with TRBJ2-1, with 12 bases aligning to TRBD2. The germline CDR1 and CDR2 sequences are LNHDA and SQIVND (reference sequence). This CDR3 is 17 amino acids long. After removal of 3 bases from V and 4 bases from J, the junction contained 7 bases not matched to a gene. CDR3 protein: CASSMGLAGGIYNEQFF. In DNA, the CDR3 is TGTGCCAGTAGTATGGGGCTAGCGGGGGGGATATACAATGAGCAGTTCTTC.

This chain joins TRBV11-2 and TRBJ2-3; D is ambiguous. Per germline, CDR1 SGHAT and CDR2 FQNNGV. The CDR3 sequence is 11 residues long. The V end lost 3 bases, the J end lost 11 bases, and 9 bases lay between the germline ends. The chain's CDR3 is CASSLGRLQYF. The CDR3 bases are TGTGCCAGCAGCTTGGGCCGGTTGCAGTATTTT.

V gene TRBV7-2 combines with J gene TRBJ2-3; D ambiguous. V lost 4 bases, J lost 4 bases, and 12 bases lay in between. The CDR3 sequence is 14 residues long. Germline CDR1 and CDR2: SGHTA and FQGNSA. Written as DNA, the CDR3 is TGTGCCAGCAGCTCCCGAGACTCGGCAGATACGCAGTATTTT. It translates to CASSSRDSADTQYF.